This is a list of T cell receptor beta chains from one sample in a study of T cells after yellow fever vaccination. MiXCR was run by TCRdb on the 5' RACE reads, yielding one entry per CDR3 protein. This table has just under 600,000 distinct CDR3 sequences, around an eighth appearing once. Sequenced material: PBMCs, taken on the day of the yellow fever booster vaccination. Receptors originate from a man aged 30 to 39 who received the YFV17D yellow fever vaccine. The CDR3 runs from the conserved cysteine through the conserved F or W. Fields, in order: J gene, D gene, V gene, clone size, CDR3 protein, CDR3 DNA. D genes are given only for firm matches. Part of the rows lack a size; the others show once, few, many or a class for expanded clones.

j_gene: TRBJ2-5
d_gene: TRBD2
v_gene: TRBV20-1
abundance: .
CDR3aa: CSALLSGSIRETQYF
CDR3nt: TGCAGTGCTCTCCTCAGCGGGAGTATTCGAGAGACCCAGTACTTC

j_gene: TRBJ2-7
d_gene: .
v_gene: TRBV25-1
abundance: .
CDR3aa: CASSDVSSYEQYF
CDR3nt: TGTGCCAGCAGTGATGTTAGCTCCTACGAGCAGTACTTC

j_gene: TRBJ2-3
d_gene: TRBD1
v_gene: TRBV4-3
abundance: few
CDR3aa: CASSQGRTGVTDTQYF
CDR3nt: TGCGCCAGCAGCCAAGGTCGGACAGGAGTCACAGATACGCAGTATTTT

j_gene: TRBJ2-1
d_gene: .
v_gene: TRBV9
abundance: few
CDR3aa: CASSPGRISTNEQFF
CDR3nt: TGTGCCAGCAGCCCCGGGCGGATTAGTACTAATGAGCAGTTCTTC

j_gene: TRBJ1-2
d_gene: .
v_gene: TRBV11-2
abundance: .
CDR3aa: CASSLRDKLSYGYTF
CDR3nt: TGTGCCAGCAGCTTGAGGGACAAGCTAAGTTATGGCTACACCTTC

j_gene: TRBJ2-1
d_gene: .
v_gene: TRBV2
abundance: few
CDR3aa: CASSPVTNEQFF
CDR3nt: TGTGCCAGCAGCCCCGTGACCAATGAGCAGTTCTTC

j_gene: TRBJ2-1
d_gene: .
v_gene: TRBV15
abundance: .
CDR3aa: CATSRARGQRYNEQFF
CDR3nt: TGTGCCACCAGCAGAGCCCGGGGTCAGAGGTACAATGAGCAGTTCTTC

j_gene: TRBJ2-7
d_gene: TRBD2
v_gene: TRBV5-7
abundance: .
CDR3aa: CASSPTRGGRWYEQYF
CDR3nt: TGTGCCAGCAGCCCTACCCGGGGCGGGAGGTGGTACGAGCAGTACTTC

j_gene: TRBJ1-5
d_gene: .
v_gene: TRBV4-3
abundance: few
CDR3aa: CASSVDGMANQPQHF
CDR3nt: TGCGCCAGCAGCGTCGATGGCATGGCCAATCAGCCCCAGCATTTT

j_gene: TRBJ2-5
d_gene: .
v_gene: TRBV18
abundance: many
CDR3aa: CASSPPDSTRETQYF
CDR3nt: TGTGCCAGCTCACCACCGGACAGTACCCGAGAGACCCAGTACTTC

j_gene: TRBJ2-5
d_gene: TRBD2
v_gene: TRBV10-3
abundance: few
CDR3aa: CAISGTSGRAFLGTQYF
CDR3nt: TGTGCCATCAGTGGGACTAGCGGGAGGGCCTTCCTTGGGACCCAGTACTTC

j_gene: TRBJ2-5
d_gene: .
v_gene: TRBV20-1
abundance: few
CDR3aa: CSARYLRTQETQYF
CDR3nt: TGCAGTGCTAGATACTTGCGTACCCAAGAGACCCAGTACTTC

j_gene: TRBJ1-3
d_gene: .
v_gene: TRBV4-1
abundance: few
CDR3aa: CASSRPTENTIYF
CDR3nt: TGCGCCAGCAGCCGGCCCACGGAAAACACCATATATTTT

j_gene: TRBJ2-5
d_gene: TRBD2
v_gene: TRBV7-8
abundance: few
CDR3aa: CASSRVTSGGQETQYF
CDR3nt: TGTGCCAGCAGCCGCGTGACTAGCGGGGGCCAAGAGACCCAGTACTTC

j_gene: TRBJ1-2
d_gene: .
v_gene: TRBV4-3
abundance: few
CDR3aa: CASSLKKQGDGFYYGYTF
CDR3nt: TGCGCCAGCAGTCTTAAAAAGCAAGGCGATGGTTTCTACTATGGCTACACCTTC

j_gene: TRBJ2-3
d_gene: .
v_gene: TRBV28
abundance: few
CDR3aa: CASSLVTSRDTQYF
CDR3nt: TGTGCCAGCAGTTTAGTGACTAGTCGAGATACGCAGTATTTT

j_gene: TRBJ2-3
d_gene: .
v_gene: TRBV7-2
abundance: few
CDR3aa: CASRDGRTSTDTQYF
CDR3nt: TGTGCCAGCAGAGACGGACGGACCAGCACAGATACGCAGTATTTT

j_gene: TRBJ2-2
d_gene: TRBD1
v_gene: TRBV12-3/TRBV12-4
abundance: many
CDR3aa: CASNRQGYTGELFF
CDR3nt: TGTGCCAGCAACCGACAGGGGTACACCGGGGAGCTGTTTTTT

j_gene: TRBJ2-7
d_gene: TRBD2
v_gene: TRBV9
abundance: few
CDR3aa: CASSPRGEAGGYSSYEQYF
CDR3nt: TGTGCCAGCAGCCCCCGCGGAGAAGCGGGAGGGTACAGCTCCTACGAGCAGTACTTC

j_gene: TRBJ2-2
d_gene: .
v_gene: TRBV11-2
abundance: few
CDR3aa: CASSPTVGRFANTGELFF
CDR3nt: TGTGCCAGCAGCCCCACAGTTGGGAGATTCGCGAACACCGGGGAGCTGTTTTTT

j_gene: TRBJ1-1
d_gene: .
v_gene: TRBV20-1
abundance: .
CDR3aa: CSAREDAEAFF
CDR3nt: TGCAGTGCTAGAGAGGATGCCGAAGCTTTCTTT

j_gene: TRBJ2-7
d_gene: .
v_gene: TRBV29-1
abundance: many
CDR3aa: CSVEASRDGGYEQYF
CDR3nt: TGCAGCGTTGAAGCCTCCCGGGACGGGGGCTACGAGCAGTACTTC

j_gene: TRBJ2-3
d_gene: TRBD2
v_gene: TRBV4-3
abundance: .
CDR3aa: CASSQVGEGSRGTQYF
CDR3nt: TGCGCCAGCAGCCAAGTAGGGGAGGGGTCCCGGGGTACGCAGTATTTT

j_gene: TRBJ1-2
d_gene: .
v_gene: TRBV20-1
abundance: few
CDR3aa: CSARNYGYTF
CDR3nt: TGCAGTGCTAGGAACTATGGCTACACCTTC

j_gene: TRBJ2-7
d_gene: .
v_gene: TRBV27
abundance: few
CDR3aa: CASSLLSRKPYEQYF
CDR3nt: TGTGCCAGCAGTTTATTAAGCAGGAAGCCCTACGAGCAGTACTTC

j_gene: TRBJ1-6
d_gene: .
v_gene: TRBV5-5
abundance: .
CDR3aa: CASSVGSRVSNSPLHF
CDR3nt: TGTGCCAGCAGCGTAGGATCCAGGGTGTCCAATTCACCCCTCCACTTT

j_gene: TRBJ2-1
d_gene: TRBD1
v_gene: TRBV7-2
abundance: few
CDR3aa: CASSQSRQGDEQFF
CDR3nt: TGTGCCAGCAGCCAAAGCCGACAGGGAGATGAGCAGTTCTTC

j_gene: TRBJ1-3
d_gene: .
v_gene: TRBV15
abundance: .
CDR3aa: CATSRDVGNTIYF
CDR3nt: TGTGCCACCAGCAGAGATGTGGGAAACACCATATATTTT

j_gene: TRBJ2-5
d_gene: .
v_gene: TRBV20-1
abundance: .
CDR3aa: CSASRASRGRQETQYF
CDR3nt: TGCAGTGCTAGCAGGGCATCTAGGGGGAGACAAGAGACCCAGTACTTC

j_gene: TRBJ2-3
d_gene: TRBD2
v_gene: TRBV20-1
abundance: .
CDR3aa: CSAMLAGYTDTQYF
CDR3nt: TGCAGTGCTATGTTAGCGGGATACACAGATACGCAGTATTTT

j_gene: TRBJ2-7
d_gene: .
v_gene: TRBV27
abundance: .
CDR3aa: CASSVGGGGNEQYF
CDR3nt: TGTGCCAGCAGTGTGGGGGGCGGTGGGAACGAGCAGTACTTC

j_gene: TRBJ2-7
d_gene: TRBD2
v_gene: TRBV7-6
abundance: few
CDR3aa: CASSKAASGSISEQYF
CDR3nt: TGTGCCAGCAGCAAAGCCGCTAGCGGGAGTATCTCCGAGCAGTACTTC

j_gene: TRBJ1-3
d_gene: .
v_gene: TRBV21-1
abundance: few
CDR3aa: CARDLDTIYF
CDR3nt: TGTGCCCGGGATTTGGACACCATATATTTT

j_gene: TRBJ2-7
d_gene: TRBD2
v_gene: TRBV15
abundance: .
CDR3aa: CATSRDPRASGHPSYEQYF
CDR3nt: TGTGCCACCAGCAGAGATCCCCGGGCTAGCGGGCATCCTTCCTACGAGCAGTACTTC

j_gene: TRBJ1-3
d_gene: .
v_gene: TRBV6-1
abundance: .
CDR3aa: CATGGVKTGNTIYF
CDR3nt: TGTGCCACCGGGGGGGTCAAAACTGGAAACACCATATATTTT

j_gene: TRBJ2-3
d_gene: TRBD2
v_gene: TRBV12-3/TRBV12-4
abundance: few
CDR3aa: CASSFGTSFDTQYF
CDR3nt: TGTGCCAGCAGTTTTGGGACTAGTTTCGATACGCAGTATTTT

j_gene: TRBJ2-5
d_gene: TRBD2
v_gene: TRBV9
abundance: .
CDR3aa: CASSVVGRIGETQYF
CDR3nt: TGTGCCAGCAGCGTAGTCGGGAGGATTGGCGAGACCCAGTACTTC

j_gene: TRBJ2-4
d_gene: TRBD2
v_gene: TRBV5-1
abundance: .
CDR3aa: CASRGGTRSSDIQYF
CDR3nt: TGCGCCAGCAGGGGAGGGACCAGAAGTTCGGACATTCAGTACTTC

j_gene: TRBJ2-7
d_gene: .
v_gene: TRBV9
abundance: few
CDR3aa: CASSVGSHSEQYF
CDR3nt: TGTGCCAGCAGCGTAGGGTCCCACTCCGAGCAGTACTTC

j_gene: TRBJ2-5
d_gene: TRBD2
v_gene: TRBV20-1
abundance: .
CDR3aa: CSASLAGAIETQYF
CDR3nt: TGCAGTGCTAGTTTAGCGGGAGCTATAGAGACCCAGTACTTC

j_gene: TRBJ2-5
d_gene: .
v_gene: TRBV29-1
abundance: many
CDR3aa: CSVGEGETQYF
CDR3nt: TGCAGCGTTGGTGAGGGGGAGACCCAGTACTTC

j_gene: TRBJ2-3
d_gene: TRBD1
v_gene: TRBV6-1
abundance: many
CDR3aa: CASFDRVLTDTQYF
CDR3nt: TGTGCCAGCTTTGACAGGGTCCTCACAGATACGCAGTATTTT

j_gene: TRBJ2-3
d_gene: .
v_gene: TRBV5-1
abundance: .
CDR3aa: CASRHTGIDTQYF
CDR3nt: TGCGCCAGCAGACACACAGGGATAGATACGCAGTATTTT

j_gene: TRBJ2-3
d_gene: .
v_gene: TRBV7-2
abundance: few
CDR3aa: CASSLDPGGSDTQYF
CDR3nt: TGTGCCAGCAGCTTAGACCCAGGAGGGTCAGATACGCAGTATTTT

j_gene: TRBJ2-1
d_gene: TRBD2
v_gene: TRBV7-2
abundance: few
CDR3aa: CASSVRLAGVSYNEQFF
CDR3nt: TGTGCCAGCAGCGTAAGACTAGCGGGAGTCTCCTACAATGAGCAGTTCTTC

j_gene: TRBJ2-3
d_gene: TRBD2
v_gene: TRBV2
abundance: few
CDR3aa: CASSEPTSAFTDTQYF
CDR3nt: TGTGCCAGCAGTGAACCGACTAGCGCTTTCACAGATACGCAGTATTTT

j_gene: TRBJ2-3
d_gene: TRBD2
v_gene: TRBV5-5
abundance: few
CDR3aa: CASSFATSGSAMDTQYF
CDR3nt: TGTGCCAGCAGCTTTGCCACTAGCGGGAGTGCTATGGATACGCAGTATTTT

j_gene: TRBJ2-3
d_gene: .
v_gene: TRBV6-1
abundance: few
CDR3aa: CASSPRGFGTDTQYF
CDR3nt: TGTGCCAGCAGTCCCCGGGGGTTCGGCACAGATACGCAGTATTTT

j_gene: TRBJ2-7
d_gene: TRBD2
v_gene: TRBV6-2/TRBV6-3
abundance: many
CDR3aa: CASSYGTSGYEQYF
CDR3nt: TGTGCCAGCAGTTACGGGACTAGCGGCTACGAGCAGTACTTC

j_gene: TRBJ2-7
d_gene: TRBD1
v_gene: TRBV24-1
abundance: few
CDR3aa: CATGGQGARNEQYF
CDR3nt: TGTGCCACCGGGGGACAGGGGGCGCGCAACGAGCAGTACTTC

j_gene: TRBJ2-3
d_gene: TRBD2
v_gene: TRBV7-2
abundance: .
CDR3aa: CASSRSGSAGDTQYF
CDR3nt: TGTGCCAGCAGCCGTAGCGGGAGTGCTGGAGATACGCAGTATTTT

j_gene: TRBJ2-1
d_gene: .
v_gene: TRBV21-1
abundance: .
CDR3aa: CASSKCPSPTSHLYNEQFF
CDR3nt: TGTGCCAGCAGCAAATGTCCCTCCCCAACTAGCCACCTCTACAATGAGCAGTTCTTC

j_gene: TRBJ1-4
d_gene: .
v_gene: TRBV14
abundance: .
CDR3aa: CASSQDVGTANEKLFF
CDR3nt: TGTGCCAGCAGCCAAGATGTGGGGACGGCTAATGAAAAACTGTTTTTT

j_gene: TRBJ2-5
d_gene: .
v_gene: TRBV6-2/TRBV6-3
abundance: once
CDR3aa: CASIQGNQETQYF
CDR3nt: TGTGCCAGCATCCAGGGAAACCAAGAGACCCAGTACTTC

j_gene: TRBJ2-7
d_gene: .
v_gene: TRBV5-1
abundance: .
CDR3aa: CASSRSGTYEQYF
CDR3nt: TGCGCCAGCAGCCGAAGCGGTACCTACGAGCAGTACTTC

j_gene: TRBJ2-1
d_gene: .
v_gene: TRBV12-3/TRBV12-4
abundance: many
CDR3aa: CASRRGNEQFF
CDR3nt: TGTGCCAGTCGCCGAGGGAATGAGCAGTTCTTC

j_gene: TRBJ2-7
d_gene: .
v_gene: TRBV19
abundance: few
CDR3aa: CASRRGVGYYEQYF
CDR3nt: TGTGCCAGTAGACGAGGGGTCGGATACTACGAGCAGTACTTC